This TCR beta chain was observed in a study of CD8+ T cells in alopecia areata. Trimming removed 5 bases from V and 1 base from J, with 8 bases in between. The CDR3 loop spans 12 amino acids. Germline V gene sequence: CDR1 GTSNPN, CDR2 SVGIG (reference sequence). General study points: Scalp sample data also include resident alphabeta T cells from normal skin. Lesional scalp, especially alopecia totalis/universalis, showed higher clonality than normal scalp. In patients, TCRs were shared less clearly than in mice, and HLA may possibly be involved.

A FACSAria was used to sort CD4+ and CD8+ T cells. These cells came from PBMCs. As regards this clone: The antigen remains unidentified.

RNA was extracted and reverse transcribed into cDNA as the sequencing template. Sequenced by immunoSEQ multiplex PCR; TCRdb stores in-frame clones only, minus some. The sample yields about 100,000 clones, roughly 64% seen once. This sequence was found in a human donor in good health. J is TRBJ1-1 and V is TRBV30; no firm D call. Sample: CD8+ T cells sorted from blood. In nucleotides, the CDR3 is TGTGCCTGGTCGTGGGGGAACACTGAAGCTTTCTTT. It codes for CAWSWGNTEAFF.